This TCR beta chain derives from a study of blood T cell repertoires in COVID-19. The overall study: There were acute and convalescent COVID-19 samples, and they came from the United States, Italy and Spain. The analysed material was cDNA or gDNA that came from T cells, B-cell-depleted T cells, or PBMCs.

In the original analysis: Amplifying reference gene primers gave estimates of nucleated cell counts. Profiling relied on immunoSEQ multiplex PCR, and the TCRdb table lists in-frame clones only, not all of them. V, J and clone size were drawn from that table, and D and trimming were deduced from the DNA. The sample holds over 150,000 clones, roughly 73% seen once. This clone has a single count. Trimming took off 0 bases at V and 2 bases at J, with 10 bases between the two ends. The CDR3 runs 15 residues. Germline V gene sequence: CDR1 LGHDT, CDR2 YNNKEL (reference sequence). The sequenced material came from peripheral blood. This clonotype was obtained from a man between 65 and 80 years old with acute or convalescent COVID-19. The chain is built from TRBV3-1 (or the pseudogene TRBV3-2) and TRBJ1-2; possible D gene TRBD1, 5 bases. The CDR3 loop reads CASSQDHRPNYGYTF. Written as DNA, the CDR3 is TGTGCCAGCAGCCAAGATCACAGGCCGAACTATGGCTACACCTTC.